The 28 T cell receptor beta chains given below trace back to one sample, sequenced in a study of T-cell reconstitution after alpha-beta-depleted transplantation in children. Preparing the TCRbeta library involved the use of unique molecular identifiers. A single record per CDR3 protein comes from TCRdb applying MiXCR to the PCR reads. The table shows some 240,000 distinct CDR3 sequences, with 12% occurring only once. The starting material was PBMCs from the stem cell graft donor, obtained from the stem cell graft. These receptors were obtained from a human donor who donated a stem cell graft to a child with acute lymphoblastic leukemia.

This clonotype was seen many times. CDR3 in amino acids: CASSLLANHNEQFF. Here the CDR3 DNA reads TGTGCCAGCAGCCTCCTCGCGAATCACAATGAGCAGTTCTTC. V gene TRBV28 combines with J gene TRBJ2-1; D not certain. The CDR3 runs 14 residues. V dropped 6 bases and J dropped 5 bases, with 14 bases sitting between them. The V gene's germline CDR1 is MDHEN and CDR2 SYDVKM.

This clonotype was seen ten or more times. The chain joins TRBV10-3 to TRBJ1-1; D remains ambiguous. The CDR3 has 15 residues. Germline loops: CDR1 ENHRY, CDR2 SYGVKD. The V end was cut by 3 bases, the J end by 1 base, with 12 bases between. Here the CDR3 reads CAISDYPDGNTEAFF. CDR3 sequence (DNA): TGTGCCATCAGTGATTACCCCGACGGGAACACTGAAGCTTTCTTT.

This clonotype has just a few counts. This chain connects TRBV29-1 to TRBJ2-3; the D call may be TRBD1 or TRBD2 (7 bases each). CDR3 length: 14 amino acids. Deletions cut 6 bases from V and 2 bases from J, with 15 bases between. Germline V lookup: CDR1 SQVTM, CDR2 ANQGSEA. CDR3 nucleotide sequence: TGCAGCGTGGGAGGGGGCTCGGCCACAGATACGCAGTATTTT. It translates to CSVGGGSATDTQYF.

This clonotype showed up many times. This rearrangement joins TRBV13 to TRBJ2-7, with 11 positions matching TRBD2. Germline values: CDR1 PRHDT, CDR2 FYEKMQ (reference sequence). This CDR3 is built from 16 residues. The V gene end was trimmed by 3 bases and the J gene end by 0 bases; junction bases not matched to a gene: 4. CDR3 region: CASSLTSGVSSYEQYF. The CDR3 DNA sequence: TGTGCCAGCAGCTTGACTAGCGGGGTTAGCTCCTACGAGCAGTACTTC.

The chain carries TRBV5-5 and TRBJ1-6, with D unclear. Between the trimmed V and J ends, which lost 0 bases and 9 bases, there was a span of 10 bases. Germline CDR1 is SGHKS and CDR2 is YYEKEE (reference sequence). CDR3 length equals 14 residues. CDR3 nucleotide sequence: TGTGCCAGCAGCTTGGTGGACCTTATTTCACCCCTCCACTTT. Encoded protein: CASSLVDLISPLHF.

This clonotype was found many times. The V call is TRBV7-2, the J call TRBJ1-2, with D uncertain. The CDR3 contains 14 residues. Deletions cut 1 base from V and 4 bases from J, with 10 bases between. CDR1 SGHTA and CDR2 FQGNSA come from the germline V gene. As DNA, the CDR3 is TGTGCCAGCAGCTTAGGAAGGCAGTCCTATGGCTACACCTTC. Amino acid sequence: CASSLGRQSYGYTF.

In this sample, this clonotype turned up many times. The rearrangement uses TRBV5-4 and TRBJ2-5; D may be TRBD1 (6 bases). Trimming left V 0 bases short and J 9 bases short, with 12 bases between. CDR3 size: 13 residues. Germline V gene data show CDR1 as SGHNT and CDR2 as YYREEE (reference sequence). Written as DNA, the CDR3 is TGTGCCAGCAGCTTGGAACAGGGAGTGGCCCAGTACTTC. Its translation is CASSLEQGVAQYF.

This clonotype was picked up many times. The gene calls are TRBV25-1 and TRBJ2-6; TRBD1 aligns across 10 bases. CDR1 is MGHDK, CDR2 SYGVNS, per germline. This CDR3 comprises 16 residues. The V and J ends lost 3 bases and 4 bases, in that order; junction bases with no gene match: 3. Here the CDR3 DNA reads TGTGCCAGCAGTGATGACAGGGGGCCCGGGGCCAACGTCCTGACTTTC. Amino acids: CASSDDRGPGANVLTF.

The sample holds many counts of this clonotype. The V call is TRBV28, the J call TRBJ1-5; 7 nucleotides line up with TRBD1. After removal of 5 bases from V and 5 bases from J, the junction contained 9 bases not matched to a gene. This CDR3 comprises 15 residues. CDR1 is MDHEN and CDR2 is SYDVKM in the germline V gene. For the CDR3, the DNA is TGTGCCAGCAGTGCGACAGGGAAAACTTATCAGCCCCAGCATTTT. Protein sequence: CASSATGKTYQPQHF. The entire variable domain, with the rest obtained from reference TRBV28 and TRBJ1-5, is as follows: DVKVTQSSRYLVKRTGEKVFLECVQDMDHENMFWYRQDPGLGLRLIYFSYDVKMKEKGDIPEGYSVSREKKERFSLILESASTNQTSMYLCASSATGKTYQPQHFGDGTRLSIL.

This clonotype occurred many times. The chain joins TRBV27 to TRBJ1-5, with D unclear. Germline V gene sequence: CDR1 MNHEY, CDR2 SMNVEV (reference sequence). V lost 6 bases, J lost 3 bases, and 27 bases lay in between. The CDR3 runs 19 residues. The CDR3 is CASSLTPTSHQRSNQPQHF. The CDR3 DNA reads TGTGCCAGCAGCCTCACCCCTACGTCGCACCAACGGTCCAATCAGCCCCAGCATTTT.

This clonotype was seen repeatedly, ten times or more. The chain joins TRBV12-3 or TRBV12-4 to TRBJ1-2; weak D call: TRBD1 (6 bases). This CDR3 comprises 16 residues. V was shortened by 5 bases and J by 4 bases, with 20 bases between the two germline ends. For the CDR3, the DNA is TGTGCCAGCAGTCCCCCGGCGGGAGTAGGGGGCTATGGCTACACCTTC. Amino acid sequence: CASSPPAGVGGYGYTF.

This clonotype was observed at least ten times. The rearrangement uses TRBV25-1 and TRBJ1-5; 7 nucleotides match TRBD1. The junction had 23 bases not matched to a gene; V was cut back by 8 bases and J by 7 bases. From germline, CDR1 is MGHDK and CDR2 SYGVNS. This CDR3 has 18 amino acids. The CDR3 protein is CASGDRQVAYRRSQPQHF. For the CDR3, the DNA is TGTGCCAGCGGGGACAGACAGGTTGCATACAGACGGTCCCAGCCCCAGCATTTT.

There are a few counts of this clonotype. The chain links TRBV10-3 to TRBJ2-2; 13 bases are shared with TRBD2. This CDR3 contains 18 residues. Per germline, CDR1 ENHRY and CDR2 SYGVKD. The V segment lost 1 base and the J segment 0 bases; nucleotides outside the gene matches: 2. CDR3 loop: CAISELGLAGSNTGELFF. DNA for the CDR3: TGTGCCATCAGTGAGTTGGGACTAGCGGGGTCGAACACCGGGGAGCTGTTTTTT.

This clonotype was seen at least ten times. The chain is built from TRBV7-9 and TRBJ2-4; 9 bases match TRBD1. The CDR3 extends over 15 amino acids. Unmatched junction bases numbered 8, after V lost 5 bases and J lost 6 bases. Germline CDR1 and CDR2: SEHNR and FQNEAQ (reference sequence). The CDR3 region is CASSNRDRASNIQYF. The CDR3 nucleotides read TGTGCCAGCAGCAACCGGGACAGGGCGTCAAACATTCAGTACTTC.

The table lists this clonotype with many counts. The chain carries TRBV20-1 and TRBJ1-1, with 7 bases fitting TRBD1. Germline-derived CDR1 and CDR2 are DFQATT and SNEGSKA (reference sequence). V was clipped by 3 bases and J by 4 bases; unmatched bases: 5. The CDR3 loop spans 13 amino acids. Here the CDR3 DNA reads TGCAGTGCTAGCAACAGGGGCATCACTGAAGCTTTCTTT. It is translated as CSASNRGITEAFF.

This clonotype came up many times. V and J are TRBV20-1 and TRBJ1-5; D call uncertain. V was clipped by 5 bases and J by 2 bases, with 16 bases between them. Germline assignment: CDR1 DFQATT and CDR2 SNEGSKA (reference sequence). CDR3 length equals 15 residues. The CDR3 is CSAFHPSAGNQPQHF. The CDR3 coding sequence is TGCAGTGCTTTCCACCCATCCGCTGGCAATCAGCCCCAGCATTTT.

For this clonotype: A much more abundant neighbour one base away suggests this may be a read error. The chain uses TRBV20-1 and TRBJ2-7; TRBD1 aligns across 8 bases. Germline loops: CDR1 DFQATT, CDR2 SNEGSKA (reference sequence). The CDR3 loop spans 12 amino acids. The junction had 6 bases not matched to a gene; V was cut back by 5 bases and J by 6 bases. The CDR3 loop is CSAPTGVSEQYF. The CDR3, as DNA: TGCAGTGCTCCGACAGGGGTCTCCGAGCAGTACTTC.

This clonotype was recorded many times. V gene TRBV7-9 combines with J gene TRBJ2-1; D might be TRBD1 (6 bases). Germline CDR1 reads SEHNR; CDR2 reads FQNEAQ (reference sequence). This CDR3 comprises 15 residues. Trimming removed 1 base from V and 6 bases from J, with 13 bases in between. CDR3 in DNA: TGTGCCAGCAGCTTAGGTGCAACAGGGAGCAATGAGCAGTTCTTC. Protein: CASSLGATGSNEQFF.

In this sample, this clonotype turned up many times. The genes are TRBV7-9 and TRBJ2-6, with 10 bases identical to TRBD1. J lost 1 base, V lost 6 bases, and 0 bases had no gene match. The germline V gene encodes CDR1 SEHNR and CDR2 FQNEAQ (reference sequence). This CDR3 has 15 residues. The CDR3 spells CASRGQGSGANVLTF. For the CDR3, the DNA is TGTGCCAGCAGGGGACAGGGGTCTGGGGCCAACGTCCTGACTTTC. Together with reference TRBV7-9 and TRBJ2-6, the CDR3 gives the full variable domain: DTGVSQNPRHKITKRGQNVTFRCDPISEHNRLYWYRQTLGQGPEFLTYFQNEAQLEKSRLLSDRFSAERPKGSFSTLEIQRTEQGDSAMYLCASRGQGSGANVLTFGAGSRLTVL.

This clonotype was observed at least ten times. The chain has TRBV5-5 and TRBJ1-6, with no clear D. Deletions cut 2 bases from V and 0 bases from J, with 9 bases between. Germline values: CDR1 SGHKS, CDR2 YYEKEE (reference sequence). The CDR3 is 16 residues long. This chain's CDR3 is CASSLRRSSYNSPLHF. CDR3 DNA: TGTGCCAGCAGCTTAAGGAGAAGCTCCTATAATTCACCCCTCCACTTT.

This clonotype has ten or more counts. The rearrangement joins TRBV7-6 to TRBJ2-7, with 8 nucleotides matching TRBD1. CDR1 and CDR2 (germline): SGHVS, FNYEAQ. This CDR3 is 15 amino acids long. V lost 1 base to trimming and J lost 4 bases; unmatched junction nucleotides: 6. The CDR3 DNA reads as TGTGCCAGCAGCTTAGGCCGGACAGGGACGTACGAGCAGTACTTC. Amino acid sequence: CASSLGRTGTYEQYF.

This clonotype was seen at least ten times. The chain carries TRBV6-6 and TRBJ2-7; D remains unclear. This CDR3 is 12 amino acids long. The ends were cut back, 2 bases at V and 2 bases at J, with 4 bases in the middle. Germline V CDR1 and CDR2: MNHNY, SVGAGI (reference sequence). Written as DNA, the CDR3 is TGTGCCAGCAGTTACAAGGCCTACGAGCAGTACTTC. Protein sequence: CASSYKAYEQYF.

About this clonotype itself: A read error may explain this, as a much larger clone is one base away. This chain links TRBV6-5 with TRBJ1-2, with TRBD1 matching over 10 bases. Germline CDR1 reads MNHEY; CDR2 reads SVGAGI. This CDR3 is 16 amino acids long. CDR3 residues: CASSWRPGQGTFGDTF. CDR3 DNA sequence: TGTGCCAGCAGTTGGAGACCGGGACAGGGGACTTTTGGCGACACCTTC.

This clonotype came up many times. The gene calls are TRBV24-1 and TRBJ2-3, with 10 bases identical to TRBD2. The CDR3 covers 13 residues. The junction had 5 bases not matched to a gene; V was cut back by 3 bases and J by 12 bases. Germline CDR1 KGHDR, CDR2 SFDVKD. The CDR3 DNA sequence: TGTGCCACCAGTGATGGGAGCGGGAGGGCTCAGTATTTT. Amino acids: CATSDGSGRAQYF.

The chain employs TRBV12-3 or TRBV12-4 and TRBJ2-5; D remains ambiguous. The J call may be faulty, since TRBJ2-7 better matches the DNA end. CDR3 length equals 12 residues. In nucleotides, the CDR3 is TGTGCCAGCAGTTTTGTTTCCTACGAGCAGTACTTC. Protein sequence: CASSFVSYEQYF.

This clonotype was recorded many times. This rearrangement joins TRBV7-8 to TRBJ2-1, with D perhaps TRBD1 (6 bases). The CDR3 is 15 amino acids. The V end lost 1 base, the J end lost 8 bases, and 15 bases lay between the germline ends. Germline V gene lookup returns CDR1 SGHVS and CDR2 FQNEAQ. The CDR3 loop reads CASSLGNPRGDEQFF. The CDR3 DNA is TGTGCCAGCAGCTTAGGAAACCCCAGGGGCGATGAGCAGTTCTTC.

This clonotype was counted many times. This chain joins TRBV28 and TRBJ1-1, with 7 positions matching TRBD1. This CDR3 is built from 14 residues. V lost 10 bases, J lost 7 bases, and 15 bases stayed unmatched. Per germline, CDR1 MDHEN and CDR2 SYDVKM. CDR3 nucleotide sequence: TGTGCCACCCCGGGCCGGGCAGGGGGTGGTGAAGCTTTCTTT. Encoded protein: CATPGRAGGGEAFF.

Many counts were recorded for this clonotype. The genes are TRBV6-5 and TRBJ2-5; D is unresolved. Trimming removed 5 bases at V and 0 bases at J, with 4 bases between. This CDR3 is 12 amino acids long. Germline V CDR1 and CDR2: MNHEY, SVGAGI. The CDR3 sequence: CASSLNQETQYF. CDR3 DNA: TGTGCCAGCAGTCTCAACCAAGAGACCCAGTACTTC.